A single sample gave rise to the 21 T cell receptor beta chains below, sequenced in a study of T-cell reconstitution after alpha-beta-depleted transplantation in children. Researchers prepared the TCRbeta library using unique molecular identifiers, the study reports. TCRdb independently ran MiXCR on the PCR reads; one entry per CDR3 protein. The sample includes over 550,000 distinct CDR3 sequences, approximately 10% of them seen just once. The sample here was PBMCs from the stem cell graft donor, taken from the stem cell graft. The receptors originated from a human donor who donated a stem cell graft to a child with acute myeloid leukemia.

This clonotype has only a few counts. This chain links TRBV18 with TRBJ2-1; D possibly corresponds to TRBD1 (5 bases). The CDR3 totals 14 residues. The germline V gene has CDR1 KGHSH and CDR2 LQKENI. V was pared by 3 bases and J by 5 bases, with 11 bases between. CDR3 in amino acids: CASSPVGANNEQFF. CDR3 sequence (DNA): TGTGCCAGCTCACCGGTAGGGGCAAACAATGAGCAGTTCTTC.

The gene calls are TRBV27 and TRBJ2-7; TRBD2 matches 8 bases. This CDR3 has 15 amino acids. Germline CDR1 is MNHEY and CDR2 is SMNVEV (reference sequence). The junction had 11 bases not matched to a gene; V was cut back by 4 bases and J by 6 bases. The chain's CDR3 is CASSYFWTSSVEQYF. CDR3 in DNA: TGTGCCAGCAGTTACTTCTGGACTAGCTCGGTCGAGCAGTACTTC.

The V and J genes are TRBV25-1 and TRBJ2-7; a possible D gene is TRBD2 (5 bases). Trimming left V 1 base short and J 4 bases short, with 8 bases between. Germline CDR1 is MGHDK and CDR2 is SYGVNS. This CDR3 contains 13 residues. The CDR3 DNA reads TGTGCCAGCAGTGAATTTAGCGCTTACGAGCAGTACTTC. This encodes CASSEFSAYEQYF.

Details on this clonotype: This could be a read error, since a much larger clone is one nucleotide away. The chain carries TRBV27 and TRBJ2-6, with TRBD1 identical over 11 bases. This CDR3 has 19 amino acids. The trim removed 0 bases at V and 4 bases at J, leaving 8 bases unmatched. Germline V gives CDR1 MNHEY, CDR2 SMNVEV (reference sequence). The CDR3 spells CASSLSRTGGVAGANVLTF. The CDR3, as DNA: TGTGCCAGCAGTTTATCCCGGACAGGGGGCGTCGCCGGGGCCAACGTCCTGACTTTC.

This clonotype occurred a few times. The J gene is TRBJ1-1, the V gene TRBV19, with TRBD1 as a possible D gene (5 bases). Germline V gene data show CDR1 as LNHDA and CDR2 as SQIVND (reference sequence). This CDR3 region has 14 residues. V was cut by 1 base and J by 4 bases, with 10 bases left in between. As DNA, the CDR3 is TGTGCCAGTAGTATAGCAGGGACGGGCACTGAAGCTTTCTTT. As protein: CASSIAGTGTEAFF.

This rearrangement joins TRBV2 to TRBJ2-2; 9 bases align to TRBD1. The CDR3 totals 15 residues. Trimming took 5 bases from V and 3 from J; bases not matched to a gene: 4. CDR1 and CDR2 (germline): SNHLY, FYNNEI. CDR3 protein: CASSQQGADTGELFF. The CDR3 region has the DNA TGTGCCAGCAGTCAACAGGGGGCGGACACCGGGGAGCTGTTTTTT.

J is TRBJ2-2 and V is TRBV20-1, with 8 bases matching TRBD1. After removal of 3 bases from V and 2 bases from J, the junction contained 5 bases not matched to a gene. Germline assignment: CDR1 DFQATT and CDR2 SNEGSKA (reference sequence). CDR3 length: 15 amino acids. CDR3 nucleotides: TGCAGTGCTAGCCCGACAGGGGCAAACACCGGGGAGCTGTTTTTT. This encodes CSASPTGANTGELFF.

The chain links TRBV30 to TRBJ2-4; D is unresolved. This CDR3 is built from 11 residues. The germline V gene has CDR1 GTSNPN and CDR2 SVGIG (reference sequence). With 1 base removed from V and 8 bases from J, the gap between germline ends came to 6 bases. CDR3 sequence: CAWSEGYIQYF. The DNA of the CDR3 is TGTGCCTGGAGTGAAGGATACATTCAGTACTTC.

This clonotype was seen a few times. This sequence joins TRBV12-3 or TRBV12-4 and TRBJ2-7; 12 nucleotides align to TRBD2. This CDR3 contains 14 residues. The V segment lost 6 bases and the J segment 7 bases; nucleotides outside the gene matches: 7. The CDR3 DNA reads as TGTGCCAGCAGCTCTAGCGGGAGGGCCATGGAGCAGTACTTC. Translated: CASSSSGRAMEQYF.

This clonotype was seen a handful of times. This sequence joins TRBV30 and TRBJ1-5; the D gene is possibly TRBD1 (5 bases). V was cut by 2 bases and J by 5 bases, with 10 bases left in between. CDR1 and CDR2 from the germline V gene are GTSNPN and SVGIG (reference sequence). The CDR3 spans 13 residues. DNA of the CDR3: TGTGCCTGGAGTCCGGGCAGGGATCAGCCCCAGCATTTT. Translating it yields CAWSPGRDQPQHF. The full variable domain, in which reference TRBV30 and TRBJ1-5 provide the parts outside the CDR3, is SQTIHQWPATLVQPVGSPLSLECTVEGTSNPNLYWYRQAAGRGLQLLFYSVGIGQISSEVPQNLSASRPQDRQFILSSKKLLLSDSGFYLCAWSPGRDQPQHFGDGTRLSIL.

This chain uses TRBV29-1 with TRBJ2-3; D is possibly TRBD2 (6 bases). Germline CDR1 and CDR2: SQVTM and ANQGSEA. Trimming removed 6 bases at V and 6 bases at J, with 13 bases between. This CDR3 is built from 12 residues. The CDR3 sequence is CSVRGEWDTQYF. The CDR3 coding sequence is TGCAGCGTCCGCGGGGAGTGGGATACGCAGTATTTT.

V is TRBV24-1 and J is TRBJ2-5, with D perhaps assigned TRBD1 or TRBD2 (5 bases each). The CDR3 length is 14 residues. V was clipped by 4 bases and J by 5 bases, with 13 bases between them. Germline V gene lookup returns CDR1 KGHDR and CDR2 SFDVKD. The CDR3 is CATSEQRGSETQYF. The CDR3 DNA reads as TGTGCCACCAGTGAGCAGAGGGGCAGCGAGACCCAGTACTTC.

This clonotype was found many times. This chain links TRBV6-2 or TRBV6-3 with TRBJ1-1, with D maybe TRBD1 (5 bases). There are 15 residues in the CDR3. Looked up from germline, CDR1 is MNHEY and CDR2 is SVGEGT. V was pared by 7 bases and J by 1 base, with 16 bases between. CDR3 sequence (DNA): TGTGCCAGCACATTCGGGACTGGGACGAACACTGAAGCTTTCTTT. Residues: CASTFGTGTNTEAFF.

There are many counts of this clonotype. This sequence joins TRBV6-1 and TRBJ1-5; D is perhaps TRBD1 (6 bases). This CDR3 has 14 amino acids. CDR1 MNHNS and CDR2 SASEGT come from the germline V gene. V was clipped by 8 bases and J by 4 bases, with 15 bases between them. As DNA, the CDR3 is TGTGCCAGCCAGAGGAGGACAGATAATCAGCCCCAGCATTTT. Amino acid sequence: CASQRRTDNQPQHF.

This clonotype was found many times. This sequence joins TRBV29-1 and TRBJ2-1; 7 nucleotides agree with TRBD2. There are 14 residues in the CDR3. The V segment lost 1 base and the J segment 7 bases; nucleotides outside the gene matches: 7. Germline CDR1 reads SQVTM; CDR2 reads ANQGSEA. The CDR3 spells CSVEGGRAENEQFF. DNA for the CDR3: TGCAGCGTTGAAGGGGGGAGGGCCGAAAATGAGCAGTTCTTC.

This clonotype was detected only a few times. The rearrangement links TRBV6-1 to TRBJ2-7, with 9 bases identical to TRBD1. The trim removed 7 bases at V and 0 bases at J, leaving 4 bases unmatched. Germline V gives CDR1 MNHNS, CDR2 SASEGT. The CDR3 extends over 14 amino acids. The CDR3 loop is CASTRDRDSYEQYF. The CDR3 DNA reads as TGTGCCAGCACCCGGGACAGGGACTCCTACGAGCAGTACTTC.

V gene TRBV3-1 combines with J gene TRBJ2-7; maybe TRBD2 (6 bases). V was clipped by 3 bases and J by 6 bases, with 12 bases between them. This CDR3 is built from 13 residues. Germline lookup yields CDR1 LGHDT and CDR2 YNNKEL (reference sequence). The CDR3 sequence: CASSHGGSGEQYF. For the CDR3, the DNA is TGTGCCAGCAGCCACGGGGGTTCTGGCGAGCAGTACTTC.

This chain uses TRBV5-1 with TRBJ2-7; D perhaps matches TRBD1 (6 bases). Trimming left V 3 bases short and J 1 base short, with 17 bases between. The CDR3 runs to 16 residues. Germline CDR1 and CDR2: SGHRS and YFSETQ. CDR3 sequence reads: CASSSRDMDKSYEQYF. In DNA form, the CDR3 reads TGCGCCAGCAGCTCCCGGGACATGGACAAGTCCTACGAGCAGTACTTC.

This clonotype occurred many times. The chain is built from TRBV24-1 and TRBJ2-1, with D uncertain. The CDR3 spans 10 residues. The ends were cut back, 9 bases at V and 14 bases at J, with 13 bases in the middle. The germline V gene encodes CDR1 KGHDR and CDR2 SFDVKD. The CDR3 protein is CATPIGTEFF. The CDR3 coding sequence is TGTGCCACCCCGATAGGTACCGAGTTCTTC.

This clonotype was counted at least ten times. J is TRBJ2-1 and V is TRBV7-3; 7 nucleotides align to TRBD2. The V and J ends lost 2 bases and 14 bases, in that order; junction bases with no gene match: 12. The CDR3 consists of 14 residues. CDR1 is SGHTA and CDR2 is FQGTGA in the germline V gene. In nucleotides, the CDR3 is TGTGCCAGCAGCTTAGAACGGACTAGTATTTCAAAGTTCTTC. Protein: CASSLERTSISKFF.

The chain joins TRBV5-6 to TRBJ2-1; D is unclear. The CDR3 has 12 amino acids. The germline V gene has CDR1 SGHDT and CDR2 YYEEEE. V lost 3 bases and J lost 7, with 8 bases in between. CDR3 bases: TGTGCCAGCAGCTCGATATTTAATGAGCAGTTCTTC. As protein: CASSSIFNEQFF.